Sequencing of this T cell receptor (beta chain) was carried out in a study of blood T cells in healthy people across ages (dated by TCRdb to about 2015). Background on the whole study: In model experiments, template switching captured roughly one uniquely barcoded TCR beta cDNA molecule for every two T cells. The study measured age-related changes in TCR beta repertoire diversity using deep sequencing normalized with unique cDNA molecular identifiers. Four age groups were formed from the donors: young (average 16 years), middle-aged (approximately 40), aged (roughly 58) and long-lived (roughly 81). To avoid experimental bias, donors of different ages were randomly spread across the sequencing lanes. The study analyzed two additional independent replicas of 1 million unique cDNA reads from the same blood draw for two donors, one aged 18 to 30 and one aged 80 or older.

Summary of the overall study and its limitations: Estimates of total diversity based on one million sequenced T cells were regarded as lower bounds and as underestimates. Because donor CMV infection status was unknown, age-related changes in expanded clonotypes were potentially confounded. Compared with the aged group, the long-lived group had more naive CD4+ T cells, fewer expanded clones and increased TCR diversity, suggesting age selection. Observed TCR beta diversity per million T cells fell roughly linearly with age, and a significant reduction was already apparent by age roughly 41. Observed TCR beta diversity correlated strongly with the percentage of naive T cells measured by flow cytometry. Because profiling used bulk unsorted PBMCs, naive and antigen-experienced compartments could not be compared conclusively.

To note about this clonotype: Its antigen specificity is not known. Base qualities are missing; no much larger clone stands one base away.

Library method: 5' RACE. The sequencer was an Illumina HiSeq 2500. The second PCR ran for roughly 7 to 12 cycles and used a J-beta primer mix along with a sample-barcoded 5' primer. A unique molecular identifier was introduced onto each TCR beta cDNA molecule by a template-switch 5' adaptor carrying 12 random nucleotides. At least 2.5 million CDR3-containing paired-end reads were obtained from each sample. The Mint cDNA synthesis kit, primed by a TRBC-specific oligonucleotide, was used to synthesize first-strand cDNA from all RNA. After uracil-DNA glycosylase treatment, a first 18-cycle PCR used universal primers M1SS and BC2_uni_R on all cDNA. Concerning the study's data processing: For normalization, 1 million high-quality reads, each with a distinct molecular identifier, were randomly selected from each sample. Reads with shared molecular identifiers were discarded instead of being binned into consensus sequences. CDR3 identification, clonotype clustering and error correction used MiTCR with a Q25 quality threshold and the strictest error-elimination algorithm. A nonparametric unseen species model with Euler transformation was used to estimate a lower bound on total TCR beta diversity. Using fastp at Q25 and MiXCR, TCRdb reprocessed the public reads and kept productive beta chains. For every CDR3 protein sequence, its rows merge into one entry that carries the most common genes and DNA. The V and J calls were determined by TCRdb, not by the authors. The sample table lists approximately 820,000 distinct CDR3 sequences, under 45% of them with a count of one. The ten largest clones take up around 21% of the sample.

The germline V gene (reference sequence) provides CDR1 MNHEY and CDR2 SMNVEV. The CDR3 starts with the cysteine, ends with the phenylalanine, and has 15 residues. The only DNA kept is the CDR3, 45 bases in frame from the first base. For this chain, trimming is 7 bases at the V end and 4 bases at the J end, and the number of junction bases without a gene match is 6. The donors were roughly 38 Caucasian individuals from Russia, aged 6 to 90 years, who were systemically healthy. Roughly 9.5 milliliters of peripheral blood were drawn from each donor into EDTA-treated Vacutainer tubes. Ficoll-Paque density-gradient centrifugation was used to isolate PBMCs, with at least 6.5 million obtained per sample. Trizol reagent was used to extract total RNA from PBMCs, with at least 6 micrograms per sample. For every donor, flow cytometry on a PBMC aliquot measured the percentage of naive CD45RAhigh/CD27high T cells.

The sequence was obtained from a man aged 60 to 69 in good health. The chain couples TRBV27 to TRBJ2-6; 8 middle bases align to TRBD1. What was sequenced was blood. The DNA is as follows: TGTGCCAGCACAGGGGGCGCGTCCGGGGCCAACGTCCTGACTTTC. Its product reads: CASTGGASGANVLTF.